Following are 5 T cell receptor beta chains from one sample sequenced in a study of blood T cell repertoires in COVID-19. Some clones are missing from TCRdb's copy, which holds only in-frame ones; the method was immunoSEQ multiplex PCR. The sample comprises 320,000 or so clones, 75% to 90% of which are singletons, and under 2% rests with the top ten. Sequenced sample: PBMCs or T cells enriched from blood (not recorded which). All receptors derive from a woman aged 25 to 39 who had been exposed to COVID-19.

The rearrangement links TRBV2 to TRBJ1-2, with 8 positions matching TRBD1. The V gene end was trimmed by 0 bases and the J gene end by 4 bases; junction bases not matched to a gene: 4. Germline V gene lookup returns CDR1 SNHLY and CDR2 FYNNEI. The CDR3 covers 15 residues. The chain's CDR3 is CASSEATGAIYGYTF. In DNA, the CDR3 is TGTGCCAGCAGTGAAGCGACAGGGGCGATCTATGGCTACACCTTC.

The chain joins TRBV10-3 to TRBJ2-6, with unresolved D. Trimming stripped 4 bases from V and 0 bases from J, with 7 bases between. This CDR3 comprises 15 residues. CDR1 is ENHRY and CDR2 is SYGVKD in the germline V gene. Written as DNA, the CDR3 is TGTGCCATCAGTGGCCAGGACTCTGGGGCCAACGTCCTGACTTTC. Translated: CAISGQDSGANVLTF.

The chain employs TRBV27 and TRBJ1-1; 10 bases match TRBD1. V shed 4 bases and J 3 bases; nucleotides not matched to a gene: 8. Germline V gene sequence: CDR1 MNHEY, CDR2 SMNVEV (reference sequence). CDR3 length equals 16 residues. CDR3: CASSSSVGQGYTEAFF. CDR3 sequence (DNA): TGTGCCAGCAGTTCCTCGGTGGGACAGGGGTACACTGAAGCTTTCTTT.

The chain employs TRBV27 and TRBJ2-1, with D perhaps matching TRBD2 (7 bases). V lost 6 bases and J 4 bases, leaving 22 bases between the germline ends. CDR3 length equals 17 residues. Germline loops: CDR1 MNHEY, CDR2 SMNVEV (reference sequence). The CDR3 region has the DNA TGTGCCAGCAGCCGTGCTGTGGGGCGGGGGCCTTACAATGAGCAGTTCTTC. Translated, it gives CASSRAVGRGPYNEQFF.

This clone was seen a single time. This chain joins TRBV18 and TRBJ2-3, with 11 bases aligning to TRBD2. The CDR3 is 16 residues long. In germline, CDR1 is KGHSH, CDR2 LQKENI. Trimming removed 5 bases from V and 1 base from J; junction bases left unmatched: 5. CDR3 bases: TGTGCCAGCTCATCTTTGACTAGCGGGGGCACAGATACGCAGTATTTT. It encodes CASSSLTSGGTDTQYF.